The rows below give T cell receptor beta chains drawn from one sample of a study of T-cell memory formation after mild COVID-19. Each CDR3 protein gets one entry after TCRdb re-called the 5' RACE reads with MiXCR. The sample includes some 320,000 distinct CDR3 sequences, approximately 15% seen only once; the top ten take approximately 20%. What was sequenced was PBMCs or a T cell subset sorted from them (not recorded which). Source of these receptors: a man aged 18-30 years who had mild COVID-19 (a few samples of this study predate the infection). Cell type and time point are not known. Both conserved end residues are part of each CDR3. D genes are given only for firm matches. Size values are once, few and many counts, or a class for expanded clones, and some rows have none.

>NA|many|TRBJ2-1|TRBV7-9
CASSLFGREQFF
TGTGCCAGCAGCTTATTCGGCCGGGAGCAGTTCTTC
>TRBD1|few|TRBJ2-2|TRBV9
CASSNAGGANTGELFF
TGTGCCAGCAGTAACGCAGGGGGTGCGAACACCGGGGAGCTGTTTTTT
>NA|NA|TRBJ1-2|TRBV12-3/TRBV12-4
CASSPDLNYGYTF
TGTGCCAGCAGTCCCGATCTTAACTATGGCTACACCTTC
>TRBD1|many|TRBJ2-1|TRBV6-6
CASSYSGTVAYNEQFF
TGTGCCAGCAGTTACTCAGGGACAGTTGCCTACAATGAGCAGTTCTTC
>NA|many|TRBJ1-2|TRBV7-9
CASGQGLGYGYTF
TGTGCCAGCGGACAAGGACTTGGCTATGGCTACACCTTC
>TRBD2|many|TRBJ2-3|TRBV4-3
CASSQEGLAGVPDTQYF
TGCGCCAGCAGCCAAGAGGGACTAGCGGGGGTTCCGGATACGCAGTATTTT
>TRBD2|few|TRBJ2-1|TRBV7-2
CASSVSGGAGNEQFF
TGTGCCAGCAGCGTTAGCGGGGGGGCGGGCAATGAGCAGTTCTTC
>TRBD1|NA|TRBJ2-2|TRBV4-1
CASSRDRGNGELFF
TGCGCCAGCAGCCGAGACAGGGGGAACGGGGAGCTGTTTTTT
>NA|few|TRBJ2-4|TRBV12-3/TRBV12-4
CASGPGDIQYF
TGTGCCAGCGGTCCCGGGGACATTCAGTACTTC
>NA|NA|TRBJ1-1|TRBV29-1
CSVYEGNTEAFF
TGCAGCGTTTATGAAGGGAACACTGAAGCTTTCTTT
>NA|few|TRBJ2-1|TRBV12-3/TRBV12-4
CASSLQQYNEQFF
TGTGCCAGCAGTTTACAACAGTACAATGAGCAGTTCTTC
>NA|few|TRBJ2-2|TRBV20-1
CSARDSALTGTGELFF
TGCAGTGCTAGAGATTCAGCGCTGACGGGCACCGGGGAGCTGTTTTTT
>NA|NA|TRBJ2-1|TRBV29-1
CSVTGTAGHVNEQFF
TGCAGCGTGACCGGGACAGCGGGTCACGTTAATGAGCAGTTCTTC
>NA|few|TRBJ1-5|TRBV5-6
CASSSGGPWSNQPQHF
TGTGCCAGCAGCTCAGGTGGTCCCTGGAGCAATCAGCCCCAGCATTTT
>TRBD1|NA|TRBJ2-3|TRBV24-1
CATSDPPGQGIDTQYF
TGTGCCACCAGTGATCCGCCGGGACAGGGAATAGATACGCAGTATTTT
>NA|NA|TRBJ2-2|TRBV20-1
CSAKGPLSANTGELFF
TGCAGTGCTAAGGGTCCTCTTTCCGCGAACACCGGGGAGCTGTTTTTT
>TRBD1|NA|TRBJ1-2|TRBV7-3
CASSPGQGAWGYTF
TGTGCCAGCAGCCCAGGACAGGGGGCATGGGGCTACACCTTC
>NA|few|TRBJ2-3|TRBV20-1
CSAIAGAGTDTQYF
TGCAGTGCTATCGCGGGGGCGGGCACAGATACGCAGTATTTT
>NA|NA|TRBJ2-3|TRBV4-2
CASSQDRLALGDTQYF
TGTGCCAGCAGCCAAGATAGGTTGGCTCTGGGGGATACGCAGTATTTT
>TRBD1|few|TRBJ1-2|TRBV12-5
CASGLVGGPRGYTF
TGTGCTAGTGGTTTGGTAGGGGGCCCCCGGGGCTACACCTTC
>TRBD2|NA|TRBJ2-1|TRBV20-1
CSARVLAGQQFF
TGCAGTGCTAGAGTCCTAGCGGGGCAGCAGTTCTTC
>NA|few|TRBJ1-5|TRBV28
CASSFRGSQHF
TGTGCCAGCAGTTTCCGGGGATCCCAGCATTTT
>NA|NA|TRBJ2-7|TRBV6-2/TRBV6-3
CASSYASSHEQYF
TGTGCCAGCAGTTACGCTAGCTCCCACGAGCAGTACTTC
>TRBD2|NA|TRBJ2-5|TRBV6-5
CASRSATAGGSQETQYF
TGTGCCAGCAGAAGCGCGACAGCGGGGGGATCCCAAGAGACCCAGTACTTC
>TRBD1|NA|TRBJ2-3|TRBV7-9
CASQTWYGQGLTDTQYF
TGTGCCAGCCAGACGTGGTATGGACAGGGTCTCACAGATACGCAGTATTTT
>NA|NA|TRBJ2-1|TRBV11-3
CASSLDSGGQFF
TGTGCCAGCAGCTTAGATAGTGGGGGGCAGTTCTTC
>NA|few|TRBJ2-1|TRBV28
CASRKIDEQFF
TGTGCCAGCAGGAAGATCGATGAGCAGTTCTTC
>NA|many|TRBJ2-2|TRBV6-5
CASWRGDTGELFF
TGTGCCAGCTGGCGGGGAGACACCGGGGAGCTGTTTTTT
>TRBD1|NA|TRBJ2-7|TRBV12-3/TRBV12-4
CASSFAGTGGIEQYF
TGTGCCAGCAGTTTTGCCGGGACAGGGGGTATCGAGCAGTACTTC
>NA|few|TRBJ1-5|TRBV28
CASTRAGYQPQHF
TGTGCCAGCACACGGGCAGGGTATCAGCCCCAGCATTTT
>NA|NA|TRBJ2-2|TRBV10-3
CAISDYRPPNGELFF
TGTGCCATCAGTGATTACAGGCCCCCCAACGGGGAGCTGTTTTTT
>NA|many|TRBJ1-2|TRBV5-6
CASTAGFHGYTF
TGTGCCAGCACCGCGGGGTTCCATGGCTACACCTTC
>NA|NA|TRBJ1-2|TRBV7-9
CASSFGPNYGYTF
TGTGCCAGCAGCTTTGGCCCTAACTATGGCTACACCTTC
>NA|NA|TRBJ2-3|TRBV7-9
CASSLGPDSITDTQYF
TGTGCCAGCAGCTTGGGGCCGGACAGCATCACAGATACGCAGTATTTT
>NA|NA|TRBJ1-6|TRBV7-6
CASSPRPKGSSYNSPLHF
TGTGCCAGCAGCCCGCGACCAAAAGGGAGCTCCTATAATTCACCCCTCCACTTT
>NA|NA|TRBJ2-1|TRBV5-6
CASSSRGSGFRNEQFF
TGTGCCAGCAGCTCCCGTGGAAGCGGTTTCCGGAATGAGCAGTTCTTC
>NA|few|TRBJ1-6|TRBV19
CASRDGTEYSPLHF
TGTGCCAGTAGGGACGGGACGGAATATTCACCCCTCCACTTT
>NA|NA|TRBJ1-3|TRBV7-2
CASSSLLTGFSGNTIYF
TGTGCCAGCAGCTCCTTACTGACAGGCTTCTCTGGAAACACCATATATTTT
>TRBD1|few|TRBJ2-1|TRBV12-3/TRBV12-4
CASKSGGNEQFF
TGTGCCAGTAAGTCAGGGGGAAATGAGCAGTTCTTC
>NA|few|TRBJ2-5|TRBV29-1
CSVSSGGPKAQYF
TGCAGCGTTTCGTCTGGCGGTCCGAAGGCCCAGTACTTC
>NA|few|TRBJ1-5|TRBV18
CASSPGGYQPQHF
TGTGCCAGCTCACCAGGAGGGTATCAGCCCCAGCATTTT